A single sample is the source of the 15 T cell receptor beta chains below, sequenced in a study of shared clonotypes between healthy human individuals. TCRdb's copy holds only in-frame clones and misses some; the assay was immunoSEQ multiplex PCR. Of over a million clones listed, roughly 96% are singletons. The source material was naive CD4+ T cells sorted from blood. The subset is: CD45RA+ positively selected. The receptors originated from a man younger than 45 in good health.

The chain combines TRBV18 with TRBJ2-5; no firm D call. The ends were cut back, 3 bases at V and 5 bases at J, with 16 bases in the middle. The CDR3 runs 15 residues. Germline values: CDR1 KGHSH, CDR2 LQKENI. CDR3 DNA sequence: TGTGCCAGCTCACCTTCTCTTGGAGCCCGGGAGACCCAGTACTTC. Encoded protein: CASSPSLGARETQYF.

The chain employs TRBV5-4 and TRBJ2-1; 13 nucleotides line up with TRBD2. Germline V gene lookup returns CDR1 SGHNT and CDR2 YYREEE (reference sequence). Trimming took 1 base from V and 0 from J; bases not matched to a gene: 4. This CDR3 is 18 amino acids long. The CDR3: CASSLSRTSGSSYNEQFF. The DNA of the CDR3 is TGTGCCAGCAGCTTGTCCCGGACTAGCGGGAGCTCCTACAATGAGCAGTTCTTC.

The rearrangement uses TRBV11-2 and TRBJ2-2, with D possibly matching TRBD1 (6 bases). The V gene's germline CDR1 is SGHAT and CDR2 FQNNGV. V gave up 7 bases and J gave up 3 bases, with 24 bases separating them. The CDR3 is made up of 18 amino acids. DNA of the CDR3: TGTGCCAGCACCCCTACCCCTAGCTGGGGGCCGTACACCGGGGAGCTGTTTTTT. As protein: CASTPTPSWGPYTGELFF. The full variable domain, rest sourced from reference TRBV11-2 and TRBJ2-2, is EAGVAQSPRYKIIEKRQSVAFWCNPISGHATLYWYQQILGQGPKLLIQFQNNGVVDDSQLPKDRFSAERLKGVDSTLKIQPAKLEDSAVYLCASTPTPSWGPYTGELFFGEGSRLTVL.

The chain recombines TRBV18 with TRBJ1-2; 8 positions match TRBD1. Per germline, CDR1 KGHSH and CDR2 LQKENI. V lost 5 bases and J lost 1; bases outside the gene matches: 6. This CDR3 has 15 amino acids. CDR3: CASSAGQGNNYGYTF. The DNA of the CDR3 is TGTGCCAGCTCAGCTGGACAGGGAAATAACTATGGCTACACCTTC. Complete variable domain (other parts from reference TRBV18 and TRBJ1-2): NAGVMQNPRHLVRRRGQEARLRCSPMKGHSHVYWYRQLPEEGLKFMVYLQKENIIDESGMPKERFSAEFPKEGPSILRIQQVVRGDSAAYFCASSAGQGNNYGYTFGSGTRLTVV.

The CDR3 sequence: CASSEIMAGGRSYEQYF. The CDR3 nucleotides read TGTGCCAGCAGTGAAATAATGGCGGGAGGGCGGTCCTACGAGCAGTACTTC. V and J are TRBV6-1 and TRBJ2-7; 9 bases align to TRBD2. Germline V gene sequence: CDR1 MNHNS, CDR2 SASEGT. The CDR3 is 17 residues long. The J segment lost 1 base and the V segment lost 2 bases, leaving 9 bases of the junction unmatched.

The gene calls are TRBV6-1 and TRBJ1-2; 9 nucleotides agree with TRBD1. Losses at the gene ends were 7 bases for V and 8 bases for J; bases not matched to a gene: 11. This CDR3 has 14 residues. Germline CDR1 is MNHNS and CDR2 is SASEGT. The CDR3 sequence is CASTRTAGTGGYTF. CDR3 bases: TGTGCCAGCACCCGGACCGCCGGGACAGGGGGCTACACCTTC.

The chain couples TRBV5-4 to TRBJ2-5, with 8 bases matching TRBD1. This CDR3 spans 13 amino acids. V shed 4 bases and J 3 bases; nucleotides not matched to a gene: 2. Germline values: CDR1 SGHNT, CDR2 YYREEE (reference sequence). In nucleotides, the CDR3 is TGTGCCAGCAGCCCGACAGGGGAAGAGACCCAGTACTTC. As protein: CASSPTGEETQYF.

This rearrangement joins TRBV15 to TRBJ1-4; TRBD1 agrees at 7 bases. With V trimmed by 0 bases and J by 5 bases, 12 bases remained unmatched. The CDR3 extends over 18 amino acids. Per the germline V gene, CDR1 is LNHNV and CDR2 is YYDKDF (reference sequence). CDR3 sequence reads: CATSRDPISGTANEKLFF. In nucleotides, the CDR3 is TGTGCCACCAGCAGAGATCCTATTTCCGGGACAGCGAATGAAAAACTGTTTTTT.

To note about this clone: The sample holds other DNA sequences that translate to the same CDR3. The V gene is TRBV5-1, the J gene TRBJ2-1; 14 bases align to TRBD2. After removal of 0 bases from V and 3 bases from J, the junction contained 2 bases not matched to a gene. Germline values: CDR1 SGHRS, CDR2 YFSETQ. The CDR3 has 17 residues. The DNA of the CDR3 is TGCGCCAGCAGCTTGGGTGGGACTAGCGGGAGCTACAATGAGCAGTTCTTC. Amino acids: CASSLGGTSGSYNEQFF.

The chain carries TRBV5-1 and TRBJ2-3; D is undetermined. Germline loops: CDR1 SGHRS, CDR2 YFSETQ. The ends were cut back, 2 bases at V and 2 bases at J, with 9 bases in the middle. This CDR3 is 14 amino acids long. CDR3 region: CASSFDQYTDTQYF. CDR3 coding DNA: TGCGCCAGCAGCTTCGACCAATACACAGATACGCAGTATTTT.

The gene calls are TRBV11-2 and TRBJ2-1; D call uncertain. The CDR3 is made up of 15 amino acids. Per germline, CDR1 SGHAT and CDR2 FQNNGV. The germline V and J ends were trimmed by 5 bases and 2 bases, with 13 bases remaining between them. CDR3 DNA sequence: TGTGCCAGCAGCCTCTCGACCCCGGCCTACAATGAGCAGTTCTTC. Translation: CASSLSTPAYNEQFF. Full variable domain (missing parts from reference TRBV11-2 and TRBJ2-1): EAGVAQSPRYKIIEKRQSVAFWCNPISGHATLYWYQQILGQGPKLLIQFQNNGVVDDSQLPKDRFSAERLKGVDSTLKIQPAKLEDSAVYLCASSLSTPAYNEQFFGPGTRLTVL.

A single count supports this clone. This chain links TRBV7-9 with TRBJ2-3, with D hard to call. V lost 2 bases and J lost 0, with 9 bases in between. The germline gives CDR1 SEHNR, CDR2 FQNEAQ (reference sequence). The CDR3 runs 15 residues. The CDR3 sequence is CASSLRPQSTDTQYF. Written as DNA, the CDR3 is TGTGCCAGCAGCTTAAGGCCCCAAAGCACAGATACGCAGTATTTT. Looking up the rest from reference TRBV7-9 and TRBJ2-3 gives the full variable domain: DTGVSQNPRHKITKRGQNVTFRCDPISEHNRLYWYRQTLGQGPEFLTYFQNEAQLEKSRLLSDRFSAERPKGSFSTLEIQRTEQGDSAMYLCASSLRPQSTDTQYFGPGTRLTVL.

V usage is TRBV9 and J usage is TRBJ2-1, with 9 bases aligning to TRBD1. This CDR3 has 19 amino acids. Germline-derived CDR1 and CDR2 are SGDLS and YYNGEE. Trimming took 0 bases from V and 0 from J; bases not matched to a gene: 10. CDR3 sequence (DNA): TGTGCCAGCAGCGTAGCGGGACAGGGACACTTGAGCTCCTACAATGAGCAGTTCTTC. Translated: CASSVAGQGHLSSYNEQFF.

This chain joins TRBV4-3 and TRBJ1-4, with D uncertain. Germline lookup yields CDR1 LGHNA and CDR2 YSLEER. The CDR3 is 17 residues long. Trimming stripped 0 bases from V and 1 base from J, with 12 bases between. CDR3 DNA: TGCGCCAGCAGCCAAGATGAAAGACTCCTAACTAATGAAAAACTGTTTTTT. Translating gives CASSQDERLLTNEKLFF.

The chain joins TRBV4-2 to TRBJ1-5, with a weak D call TRBD1 (5 bases). Per germline, CDR1 LGHNA and CDR2 YNFKEQ. The CDR3 is 15 residues long. The germline V and J ends were trimmed by 4 bases and 9 bases, with 19 bases remaining between them. The CDR3 region is CASSRDETAPWPQHF. CDR3 DNA: TGTGCCAGCAGCCGGGATGAGACAGCCCCGTGGCCCCAGCATTTT.